This T cell receptor beta chain was captured in a study of cytomegalovirus exposure and HLA in healthy donors. The CDR3 is made up of 14 amino acids. Germline values: CDR1 LNHDA, CDR2 SQIVND (reference sequence). With 9 bases clipped from V and 0 bases from J, the junction kept 7 bases outside the gene matches. PCR amplification relied on 60 Vbeta primers (plus 13 Jbeta primers). Sequencing used immunoSEQ multiplex PCR; TCRdb keeps in-frame clones, though not all of them. The table lists 150,000 to 200,000 clones, roughly 80% of them singletons. Worth noting for this clone: The target antigen is unknown.

Study-wide results and limits: High specificity and sensitivity for cytomegalovirus status were reported for the classifier. Later on, an analysis found that several of the most significant clusters appeared to be linked to common viral pathogens, which included parvovirus B19.

Sequencing was carried out using PBMCs. The V and J genes are TRBV19 and TRBJ1-1; 7 nucleotides align to TRBD1. The clonotype originates from a woman aged 18-29 years in good health and CMV-seronegative. CDR3 residues: CASRTGTVNTEAFF. CDR3 in DNA: TGTGCCAGCAGGACCGGGACAGTGAACACTGAAGCTTTCTTT.